A selection of T cell receptor beta chains follows, all from one sample in a study of blood T cell repertoires in COVID-19. TCRdb keeps only in-frame clones here, not all; method: immunoSEQ multiplex PCR. The table lists about 190,000 clones, more than 60% of them singletons. Sequenced sample: peripheral blood. Receptor source: a woman in her forties or fifties with acute or convalescent COVID-19. Both conserved end residues are part of each CDR3. Fields, in order: J gene, V gene, CDR3 length, clone size, D gene, CDR3 DNA, CDR3 protein. D genes are given only for firm matches. Size is omitted from some rows. Given values are once, few, many or a class for expanded clones.

>TRBJ2-2|TRBV7-2|14|once|.
TGTGCCAGCAGCTTAGATCGTCGGACCGGGGAGCTGTTTTTT
CASSLDRRTGELFF
>TRBJ2-2|TRBV7-6|19|.|TRBD2
TGTGCCAGCAGCCCCATGTCAACTAGCGATATGCGAGGCACCGGGGAGCTGTTTTTT
CASSPMSTSDMRGTGELFF
>TRBJ1-2|TRBV7-8|12|once|.
TGTGCCAGCAGCCACCCGAGTTATGGCTACACCTTC
CASSHPSYGYTF
>TRBJ2-7|TRBV5-6|13|few|TRBD2
TGTGCCAGCACGCGGGGGATCGCCTACGAGCAGTACTTC
CASTRGIAYEQYF
>TRBJ1-3|TRBV30|13|.|TRBD1
TGTGCCTGGAAAGGGACAGGGGGACACACCATATATTTT
CAWKGTGGHTIYF
>TRBJ2-7|TRBV19|18|.|TRBD1
TGTGCCAGTAGTATCCCCGCCAGGGGACAGGGAAACTCCTACGAGCAGTACTTC
CASSIPARGQGNSYEQYF
>TRBJ1-4|TRBV4-3|16|.|TRBD1
TGCGCCAGCAGCCAGGGGCCGGGACAGGGTAATGAAAAACTGTTTTTT
CASSQGPGQGNEKLFF
>TRBJ1-5|TRBV6-6|15|.|TRBD1
TGTGCCAGCAGGGCCAAAGGGACAGCCGGCCAGCCCCAGCATTTT
CASRAKGTAGQPQHF
>TRBJ2-7|TRBV6-5|16|.|.
TGTGCCAGCAGTTTCCGCCCTGACGGGGGTTTAGACGAGCAGTACTTC
CASSFRPDGGLDEQYF
>TRBJ1-2|TRBV15|14|.|.
TGTGCCACCAGCAGAGGGGGCTTTAACTATGGCTACACCTTC
CATSRGGFNYGYTF
>TRBJ2-2|TRBV19|17|.|.
TGTGCCAGTACCAGTATAGAGGGGTCCAGGGGCACCGGGGAGCTGTTTTTT
CASTSIEGSRGTGELFF
>TRBJ2-7|TRBV18|14|.|TRBD2
TGTGCCAGCTCACCTTCGACTAGCGGGGACCCGCAGTACTTC
CASSPSTSGDPQYF
>TRBJ1-6|TRBV5-1|15|.|.
TGCGCCAGCAGCTTGGAAGCAGGAAATAATTCACCCCTCCACTTT
CASSLEAGNNSPLHF
>TRBJ2-7|TRBV21-1|17|few|.
TGTGCCAGCAGCAAAGGTGGCTGGGGGGGGGACTCCTACGAGCAGTACTTC
CASSKGGWGGDSYEQYF
>TRBJ1-5|TRBV19|14|.|.
TGTGCCAGTAGTAATCTGGCGGACAATCAGCCCCAGCATTTT
CASSNLADNQPQHF
>TRBJ2-7|TRBV7-2|13|once|.
TGTGCCAGCAGCTTAGGGCAACACCGCGAGCAGTACTTC
CASSLGQHREQYF
>TRBJ2-7|TRBV28|14|.|.
TGTGCCAGCAGTGTCAGACAGACCTCCTACGAGCAGTACTTC
CASSVRQTSYEQYF
>TRBJ2-7|TRBV5-1|14|.|.
TGCGCCAGCAGCTTGGCCCAGTCCTCCTACGAGCAGTACTTC
CASSLAQSSYEQYF
>TRBJ1-1|TRBV6-5|14|.|TRBD1
TGTGCCAGCAGTCGGGGGACAGTGAACACTGAAGCTTTCTTT
CASSRGTVNTEAFF
>TRBJ1-1|TRBV9|14|.|TRBD1
TGTGCCAGCAGCGTAGAAGGGGGCTTCACTGAAGCTTTCTTT
CASSVEGGFTEAFF
>TRBJ1-3|TRBV10-3|13|.|.
TGTGCCATCAGTGTAGGTTCGGTAGGGACATTCACCTTT
CAISVGSVGTFTF
>TRBJ2-1|TRBV4-2|17|once|TRBD2
TGTGCCAGCAGCCAACCCGCCGGGACTAGCGGAAACAATGAGCAGTTCTTC
CASSQPAGTSGNNEQFF
>TRBJ2-7|TRBV10-3|15|.|.
TGTGCCATCAGTGAAACAGGACCCACAACCTACGAGCAGTACTTC
CAISETGPTTYEQYF
>TRBJ1-3|TRBV5-1|15|once|.
TGCGCCAGCAGCTTGGCCACGGGGACTGGAAACACCATATATTTT
CASSLATGTGNTIYF
>TRBJ1-5|TRBV4-3|16|.|.
TGCGCCAGCAGCCAAGAAATTAATGGCGTGGGCCAGCCCCAGCATTTT
CASSQEINGVGQPQHF
>TRBJ2-2|TRBV5-1|15|.|.
TGCGCCAGCAGCTTGGAGTCCCGGGGCACCGGGGAGCTGTTTTTT
CASSLESRGTGELFF
>TRBJ1-5|TRBV20-1|18|.|.
TGCAGTGCTAGTGTCGGCGGGGGCGTTAGGAAGGGCAATCAGCCCCAGCATTTT
CSASVGGGVRKGNQPQHF
>TRBJ2-1|TRBV24-1|15|.|TRBD2
TGTGCCACAAGTGTGGCTAGCGGGAAGCCCAATGAGCAGTTCTTC
CATSVASGKPNEQFF
>TRBJ2-7|TRBV23-1|15|once|.
TGCGCCAGCAGTCAAGGGCAGGAACGCTCCTACGAGCAGTACTTC
CASSQGQERSYEQYF
>TRBJ2-7|TRBV19|12|.|.
TGTGCCAGTAGTATTAACGGCTACGAGCAGTACTTC
CASSINGYEQYF
>TRBJ1-4|TRBV10-3|16|few|TRBD1
TGTGCCATCAGTCCCTTCAAGGGACAGGGAAATGAAAAACTGTTTTTT
CAISPFKGQGNEKLFF
>TRBJ2-1|TRBV5-1|14|few|.
TGCGCCAGCAGCTTTAGCGGTTCCTACAATGAGCAGTTCTTC
CASSFSGSYNEQFF
>TRBJ1-2|TRBV7-2|15|.|.
TGTGCCAGCAGCTTAAGTACAATCCTCAACTATGGCTACACCTTC
CASSLSTILNYGYTF
>TRBJ2-1|TRBV15|15|.|TRBD1
TGTGCCACCAGCAGAGATGGGGCAGGGGGCGATGAGCAGTTCTTC
CATSRDGAGGDEQFF
>TRBJ1-1|TRBV6-6|14|.|TRBD1
TGTGCCAGCAGTTACTCGCAGGGGGCGACTGAAGCTTTCTTT
CASSYSQGATEAFF
>TRBJ1-1|TRBV11-2|14|few|.
TGTGCCAGCAGCTTAGGCAGGGTAGGGACTGAAGCTTTCTTT
CASSLGRVGTEAFF
>TRBJ1-1|TRBV13|16|.|TRBD1
TGTGCCAGCAGCCTTCCCTTTGACAGGGGGCGTTCTGAAGCTTTCTTT
CASSLPFDRGRSEAFF
>TRBJ2-1|TRBV9|15|.|.
TGTGCCAGCAGCGTCGTAGCCGGATCCTACAATGAGCAGTTCTTC
CASSVVAGSYNEQFF
>TRBJ2-5|TRBV30|13|many|.
TGTGCCTGGAGTGTATACAGTCAAGAGACCCAGTACTTC
CAWSVYSQETQYF
>TRBJ1-2|TRBV7-2|12|.|.
TGTGCCAGCAGCTTAACCGAGCTTAGCTACACCTTC
CASSLTELSYTF
>TRBJ2-7|TRBV14|16|.|TRBD2
TGTGCCAGCAGCCCCCTCGGGCGGGAGGCCTCCTACGAGCAGTACTTC
CASSPLGREASYEQYF
>TRBJ1-2|TRBV11-2|13|.|TRBD1
TGTGCCAGCAGCTTAGGACAGGGAGGTGGCTACACCTTC
CASSLGQGGGYTF
>TRBJ2-1|TRBV3-1/TRBV3-2|16|.|TRBD2
TGTGCCAGCAGCCAAGATCGGAGCGGGAGAGTAAGTGAGCAGTTCTTC
CASSQDRSGRVSEQFF
>TRBJ2-7|TRBV15|13|.|TRBD1
TGTGCCACCAGCAGGGACAGGGGCCCCGAGCAGTACTTC
CATSRDRGPEQYF
>TRBJ1-5|TRBV7-2|14|.|TRBD1
TGTGCCAGCAGCTCCAGACAGGGTCTTCAGCCCCAGCATTTT
CASSSRQGLQPQHF
>TRBJ1-1|TRBV12-5|15|few|TRBD1
TGTGCTAGTGGCTGGACACAGGGGTCGGCCACTGAAGCTTTCTTT
CASGWTQGSATEAFF
>TRBJ1-2|TRBV10-2|13|.|.
TGCGCCAGCAGGGCCGAGGGCCGGGGAGGCTACACCTTC
CASRAEGRGGYTF
>TRBJ2-7|TRBV5-1|13|.|.
TGCGCCAGCAGCCTGACGGGGGGCGCGATACAGTACTTC
CASSLTGGAIQYF
>TRBJ2-5|TRBV5-1|16|.|TRBD2
TGCGCCAGCAGCGCAATTAGCGGGCTTATTCAAGAGACCCAGTACTTC
CASSAISGLIQETQYF
>TRBJ2-7|TRBV7-6|20|once|TRBD2
TGTGCCAGCAGCCACCCAAAAGGGTCGACTAGCGGGTATAACTCCTACGAGCAGTACTTC
CASSHPKGSTSGYNSYEQYF
>TRBJ2-6|TRBV19|16|.|.
TGTGCCAGTAGTACTCAGGGAAGGCCTGGGGCCAACGTCCTGACTTTC
CASSTQGRPGANVLTF
>TRBJ1-3|TRBV16|17|.|.
TGTGCCAGCAGCCAATGGTTGACCAGGGACTCTGGAAACACCATATATTTT
CASSQWLTRDSGNTIYF
>TRBJ1-5|TRBV2|13|few|TRBD1
TGTGCCAGCGGGGACAGGGGGCTTCAGCCCCAGCATTTT
CASGDRGLQPQHF
>TRBJ2-2|TRBV19|16|.|TRBD2
TGTGCCAGTAGTAGCATTAGCGGGAGGGAATCCGGGGAGCTGTTTTTT
CASSSISGRESGELFF
>TRBJ1-3|TRBV18|11|few|.
TGTGCCATCCCGTCTGGAAACACCATATATTTT
CAIPSGNTIYF
>TRBJ1-1|TRBV3-1/TRBV3-2|13|.|TRBD1
TGTGCCAGCAGCCGACAGGGTTACACTGAAGCTTTCTTT
CASSRQGYTEAFF
>TRBJ1-2|TRBV6-5|15|.|TRBD1
TGTGCCAGCAGTTCGGGACAGGGGGCAGGCTATGGCTACACCTTC
CASSSGQGAGYGYTF